This entry concerns a single TCR beta chain. The data are from a study of blood T cell repertoires in COVID-19. About the study: COVID-19 samples from acute and convalescent phases originated in the United States, Italy and Spain. The cDNA or gDNA used as material had been derived from T cells, B-cell-depleted T cells, or PBMCs.

Trimming pared 6 bases from V and 0 bases from J, leaving 21 bases between. From germline, CDR1 is LNHDA and CDR2 SQIVND (reference sequence). The CDR3 has 17 residues. As originally analysed: Amplified reference gene primers provided the basis for estimating nucleated cell counts. Generated by immunoSEQ multiplex PCR, the TCRdb table keeps only in-frame clones and is missing some. The V and J calls and clone size were taken over from that table, and D and trimming were inferred from the DNA. The sample carries roughly 84,000 clones, approximately 80% recorded once. Sequences were obtained from peripheral blood. The rearrangement joins TRBV19 to TRBJ2-7; a possible D gene is TRBD2 (6 bases). This TCR came from an elderly woman with acute or convalescent COVID-19. CDR3 bases: TGTGCCAGTAGCCTACCCCACTATAGCGGAAACTCCTACGAGCAGTACTTC. It encodes CASSLPHYSGNSYEQYF.